The entry below describes one TCR beta chain. The antigen is unknown. CDR1 is SEHNR, CDR2 FQNEAQ, per germline (reference sequence). Unmatched junction bases numbered 12, after V lost 6 bases and J lost 10 bases. This CDR3 comprises 15 residues. The nonmyeloablative bone marrow transplants came from related graft donors, with transient mixed chimerism. Thawed PBMCs were FACS-sorted into unstimulated CD4+CD25+CD127- regulatory T cells, CD4+CD25- non-regulatory cells, CD4 and CD8 cells. Some clones are missing from TCRdb's copy, which holds only in-frame ones; the method was immunoSEQ multiplex PCR. The table records 74,000 or so clones, about 91% of them present only once. These data belong to a study of Tregs in tolerant kidney transplant recipients. Study outcomes and limitations: Changing PCR primers prevented nucleotide comparison between some patients' samples.

This sequence joins TRBV7-9 and TRBJ1-6, with TRBD1 matching over 7 bases. The receptor's source is a human patient who received a combined kidney and bone marrow transplant. Some of the T cells may derive from the graft donor. The input for sequencing was CD4+ T cells from blood (PBMCs), taken 24 months after the transplant. The CDR3 DNA reads as TGTGCCAGCAGATCTCGCACAGGGGAAGGGTCACCCCTCCACTTT. Amino acid sequence: CASRSRTGEGSPLHF.